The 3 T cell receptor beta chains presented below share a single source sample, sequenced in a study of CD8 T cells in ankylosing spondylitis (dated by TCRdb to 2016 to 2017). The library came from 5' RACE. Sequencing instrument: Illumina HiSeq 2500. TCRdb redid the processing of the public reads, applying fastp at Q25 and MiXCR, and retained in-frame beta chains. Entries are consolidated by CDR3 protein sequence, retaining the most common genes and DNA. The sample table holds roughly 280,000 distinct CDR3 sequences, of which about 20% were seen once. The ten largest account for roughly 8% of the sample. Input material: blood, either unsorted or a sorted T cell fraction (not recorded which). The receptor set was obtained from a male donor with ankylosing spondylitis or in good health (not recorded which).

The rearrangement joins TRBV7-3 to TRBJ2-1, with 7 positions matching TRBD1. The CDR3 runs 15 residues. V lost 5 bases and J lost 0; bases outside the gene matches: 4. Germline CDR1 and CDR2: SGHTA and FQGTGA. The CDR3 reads CASSQGQRSYNEQFF. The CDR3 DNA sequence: TGTGCCAGCAGCCAGGGACAGCGCTCCTACAATGAGCAGTTCTTC.

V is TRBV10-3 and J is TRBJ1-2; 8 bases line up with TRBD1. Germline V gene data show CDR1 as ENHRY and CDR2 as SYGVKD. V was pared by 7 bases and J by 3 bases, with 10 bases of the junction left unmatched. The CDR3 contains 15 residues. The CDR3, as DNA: TGTGCCATCACTAAGACAGGGGCAGGTGACTATGGCTACACCTTC. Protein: CAITKTGAGDYGYTF.

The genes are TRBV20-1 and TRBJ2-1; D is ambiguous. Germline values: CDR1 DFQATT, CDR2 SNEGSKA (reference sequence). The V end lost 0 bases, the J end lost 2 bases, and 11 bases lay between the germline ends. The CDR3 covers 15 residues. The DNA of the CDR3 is TGCAGTGCTAGAGACAGTGCTCGGGCCTACAATGAGCAGTTCTTC. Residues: CSARDSARAYNEQFF.